Listed below are T cell receptor beta chains from one sample, sequenced in a study of T cells after yellow fever vaccination. A single record per CDR3 protein comes from TCRdb applying MiXCR to the 5' RACE reads. The table shows roughly 400,000 distinct CDR3 sequences, with approximately 18% occurring only once. The sequencing here drew on PBMCs, taken before the yellow fever booster vaccination. The receptors stem from a man between 18 and 29 years old who received the YFV17D yellow fever vaccine. Each CDR3 is given with its conserved first and last residue. Fields, in order: CDR3 length, clone size, J gene, V gene, D gene, CDR3 protein, CDR3 DNA. The D gene is left open where the match is weak. Size tells how often a clone was seen (once, few, many) or the class of an expanded clone, and some rows leave it out.

14 | - | TRBJ1-1 | TRBV5-1 | - | CASSLDGIGYEAFF | TGCGCCAGCAGCTTGGACGGGATAGGGTACGAAGCTTTCTTT
15 | - | TRBJ2-4 | TRBV18 | - | CASSPSTTAKNIQYF | TGTGCCAGCTCACCATCTACGACCGCCAAAAACATTCAGTACTTC
14 | few | TRBJ2-2 | TRBV7-2 | TRBD1 | CASSKDRVNGELFF | TGTGCCAGCAGCAAGGACAGGGTCAACGGGGAGCTGTTTTTT
14 | - | TRBJ2-5 | TRBV20-1 | - | CSARGLRGLQTQYF | TGCAGTGCTAGAGGGCTCCGGGGTTTGCAGACCCAGTACTTC
14 | - | TRBJ2-7 | TRBV10-3 | - | CAISDGPSSYEQYF | TGTGCCATCAGTGACGGACCCAGCTCCTACGAGCAGTACTTC
15 | - | TRBJ2-5 | TRBV7-2 | TRBD2 | CASSSNRAGIETQYF | TGTGCCAGCAGCTCAAATCGAGCGGGGATTGAGACCCAGTACTTC
15 | few | TRBJ2-7 | TRBV27 | TRBD1 | CASSLTTQGHYEQYF | TGTGCCAGCAGTTTAACGACACAGGGGCACTACGAGCAGTACTTC
12 | many | TRBJ2-7 | TRBV5-6 | - | CASSLGLYEQYF | TGTGCCAGCAGCTTGGGCCTCTACGAGCAGTACTTC
16 | few | TRBJ2-3 | TRBV5-1 | - | CASSKRPGGSTDTQYF | TGCGCCAGCAGCAAACGCCCCGGCGGGAGCACAGATACGCAGTATTTT
14 | - | TRBJ1-2 | TRBV9 | TRBD1 | CASSVEQGSYGYTF | TGTGCCAGCAGCGTAGAACAGGGGAGCTATGGCTACACCTTC
14 | few | TRBJ1-2 | TRBV20-1 | TRBD1 | CSADFHTGGLGDTF | TGCAGTGCTGACTTCCACACAGGGGGGCTTGGGGACACCTTC
14 | few | TRBJ1-6 | TRBV7-2 | - | CASSPRHVNSPLHF | TGTGCCAGCAGCCCCCGACACGTAAATTCACCCCTCCACTTT
16 | - | TRBJ2-3 | TRBV2 | TRBD2 | CASRAKRLAATDTQYF | TGTGCCAGCAGGGCGAAGAGACTAGCGGCCACAGATACGCAGTATTTT
13 | few | TRBJ2-7 | TRBV12-3/TRBV12-4 | TRBD1 | CASSFRQGGEQYF | TGTGCCAGCAGTTTCAGACAGGGTGGGGAGCAGTACTTC
12 | - | TRBJ2-3 | TRBV12-3/TRBV12-4 | - | CASRPGGDTQYF | TGTGCCAGCAGGCCTGGGGGGGATACGCAGTATTTT
14 | - | TRBJ1-6 | TRBV20-1 | - | CSPLRPSGNSPLHF | TGCAGCCCGCTGCGGCCGTCGGGTAATTCACCCCTCCACTTT
14 | few | TRBJ1-1 | TRBV7-9 | - | CASSSLARGPEAFF | TGTGCCAGCAGCTCCCTTGCGAGGGGCCCGGAAGCTTTCTTT
14 | - | TRBJ2-3 | TRBV6-5 | TRBD1 | CASSWPQGAATQYF | TGTGCCAGCAGTTGGCCACAGGGGGCAGCTACGCAGTATTTT
17 | - | TRBJ2-6 | TRBV7-8 | TRBD1 | CASSVVRGQAGANVLTF | TGTGCCAGCAGCGTAGTCAGGGGGCAGGCTGGGGCCAACGTCCTGACTTTC
16 | - | TRBJ2-5 | TRBV4-3 | - | CASSQEEGEGGETQYF | TGCGCCAGCAGCCAAGAAGAGGGGGAAGGCGGAGAGACCCAGTACTTC
14 | - | TRBJ2-7 | TRBV4-1 | - | CASKEMTGPGEQYF | TGCGCCAGCAAAGAAATGACAGGCCCCGGGGAGCAGTACTTC
14 | few | TRBJ2-5 | TRBV7-3 | TRBD1 | CASSLLGGAETQYF | TGTGCCAGCAGCTTATTAGGGGGCGCGGAGACCCAGTACTTC
12 | - | TRBJ2-7 | TRBV6-6 | - | CASTRFVNEQYF | TGTGCCAGCACCCGATTCGTGAACGAGCAGTACTTC
14 | few | TRBJ1-4 | TRBV6-1 | TRBD1 | CASRGTGSGEKLFF | TGTGCCAGCAGGGGGACAGGATCGGGGGAAAAACTGTTTTTT
15 | few | TRBJ2-1 | TRBV12-3/TRBV12-4 | TRBD2 | CASARGGSSYNEQFF | TGTGCCAGCGCACGGGGGGGAAGCTCCTACAATGAGCAGTTCTTC
15 | - | TRBJ2-5 | TRBV18 | - | CASSPRINVGETQYF | TGTGCCAGCTCACCACGAATCAATGTCGGGGAGACCCAGTACTTC
14 | - | TRBJ1-1 | TRBV5-1 | TRBD1 | CASSGGQGRAQAFF | TGCGCCAGCAGCGGCGGACAGGGGAGGGCTCAAGCTTTCTTT
14 | few | TRBJ2-7 | TRBV7-9 | - | CASSPGTPRYEQYF | TGTGCCAGCAGCCCAGGCACCCCTCGCTACGAGCAGTACTTC
15 | - | TRBJ1-1 | TRBV7-2 | - | CASSLLGGANTEAFF | TGTGCCAGCAGCTTACTGGGGGGGGCGAACACTGAAGCTTTCTTT
13 | - | TRBJ2-7 | TRBV30 | TRBD1 | CAWSEAGGHEQYF | TGTGCCTGGAGTGAGGCAGGGGGCCACGAGCAGTACTTC
19 | - | TRBJ1-2 | TRBV4-1 | TRBD1 | CASSQANRDRGRLNYGYTF | TGCGCCAGCAGCCAAGCGAACCGGGACAGGGGGCGGTTGAACTATGGCTACACCTTC
13 | - | TRBJ1-6 | TRBV6-2/TRBV6-3 | - | CASNLGSNSPLHF | TGTGCCAGCAACTTGGGGTCTAATTCACCCCTCCACTTT
17 | few | TRBJ2-2 | TRBV20-1 | TRBD1 | CSARDRGQGTNTGELFF | TGCAGTGCTAGAGATCGCGGACAGGGGACAAACACCGGGGAGCTGTTTTTT
16 | few | TRBJ1-4 | TRBV5-1 | - | CASSWVGGTTNEKLFF | TGCGCCAGCAGCTGGGTCGGGGGAACAACTAATGAAAAACTGTTTTTT
12 | many | TRBJ2-1 | TRBV6-6 | - | CASSYSNNEQFF | TGTGCCAGCAGTTACTCGAACAATGAGCAGTTCTTC
12 | - | TRBJ1-2 | TRBV12-3/TRBV12-4 | TRBD1 | CASTGTGQGYTF | TGTGCCAGCACCGGGACAGGGCAAGGCTACACCTTC
13 | once | TRBJ1-2 | TRBV6-6 | TRBD1 | CASTSGTGLGYTF | TGTGCCAGCACCAGCGGGACAGGGTTGGGCTACACCTTC
13 | - | TRBJ1-2 | TRBV7-2 | - | CASSSGQFYGYTF | TGTGCCAGCAGCTCCGGACAGTTCTATGGCTACACCTTC
13 | many | TRBJ2-2 | TRBV9 | - | CASSAGNTGELFF | TGTGCCAGCAGCGCTGGGAACACCGGGGAGCTGTTTTTT
13 | few | TRBJ2-7 | TRBV10-3 | - | CAISGSISYEQYF | TGTGCCATCAGTGGCTCTATTTCCTACGAGCAGTACTTC
15 | - | TRBJ1-1 | TRBV7-3 | - | CASSFLGGINTEAFF | TGTGCCAGCAGCTTCTTAGGCGGGATCAACACTGAAGCTTTCTTT
15 | few | TRBJ1-5 | TRBV7-2 | - | CASSLLGEVGQPQHF | TGTGCCAGCAGCTTATTGGGGGAAGTCGGTCAGCCCCAGCATTTT
14 | - | TRBJ1-2 | TRBV6-5 | - | CASSYSSGNYGYTF | TGTGCCAGCAGTTACTCATCAGGGAACTATGGCTACACCTTC
13 | - | TRBJ1-2 | TRBV6-1 | - | CASRNTENYGYTF | TGTGCCAGCAGGAACACAGAGAACTATGGCTACACCTTC
17 | few | TRBJ2-3 | TRBV6-4 | TRBD2 | CASSPATSGGGADTQYF | TGTGCCAGCAGCCCAGCCACTAGCGGGGGGGGAGCCGATACGCAGTATTTT
15 | few | TRBJ1-1 | TRBV5-6 | - | CASSYRLWGITEAFF | TGTGCCAGCAGCTACCGACTTTGGGGGATCACTGAAGCTTTCTTT
16 | few | TRBJ2-2 | TRBV7-9 | - | CASSLIRVLYTGELFF | TGTGCCAGCAGCTTAATAAGAGTCTTGTACACCGGGGAGCTGTTTTTT
16 | few | TRBJ1-6 | TRBV6-2/TRBV6-3 | TRBD1 | CASSLRDRAGGSPLHF | TGTGCCAGCAGCCTGCGGGACAGGGCTGGTGGATCACCCCTCCACTTT
14 | many | TRBJ2-7 | TRBV4-2 | - | CASSPGGSSYEQYF | TGTGCCAGCAGCCCTGGGGGGAGCTCCTACGAGCAGTACTTC
14 | many | TRBJ1-5 | TRBV20-1 | - | CSARDRRGNQPQHF | TGCAGTGCTAGAGATAGGAGGGGCAATCAGCCCCAGCATTTT
13 | - | TRBJ1-1 | TRBV5-1 | - | CASSFKGNTEAFF | TGCGCCAGCAGCTTTAAAGGGAACACTGAAGCTTTCTTT
12 | - | TRBJ1-5 | TRBV20-1 | - | CSASHNTAPQHF | TGCAGTGCTAGTCATAATACAGCGCCCCAGCATTTT